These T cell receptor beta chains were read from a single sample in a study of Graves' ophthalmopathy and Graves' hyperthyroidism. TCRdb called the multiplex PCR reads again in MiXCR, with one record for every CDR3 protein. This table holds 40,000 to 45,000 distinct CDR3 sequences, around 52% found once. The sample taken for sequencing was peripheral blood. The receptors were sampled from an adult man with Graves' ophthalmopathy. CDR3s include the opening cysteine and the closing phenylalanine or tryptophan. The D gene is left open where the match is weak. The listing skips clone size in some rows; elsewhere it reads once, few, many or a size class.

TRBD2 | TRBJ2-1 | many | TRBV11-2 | TGTGCCAGCAGATTCGGACTAGCGGGAGGTTCCTACAATGAGCAGTTCTTC | CASRFGLAGGSYNEQFF
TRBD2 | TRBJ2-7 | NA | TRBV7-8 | TGTGCCAGCAGCTTACCCCTAGCGGGAGGATCCTACGAGCAGTACTTC | CASSLPLAGGSYEQYF
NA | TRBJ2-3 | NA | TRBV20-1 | TGCAGTGCTAGAGGGCAGACAGACACGCAGTATTTT | CSARGQTDTQYF
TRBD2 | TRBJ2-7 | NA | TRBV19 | TGTGCCAGTAGTAAAGCGACTAGCAGTCCCTACGAGCAGTACTTC | CASSKATSSPYEQYF
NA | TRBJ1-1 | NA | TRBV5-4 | TGTGCCAGCAGCTTACTAGCGGGGGTGAACACTGAAGCTTTCTTT | CASSLLAGVNTEAFF
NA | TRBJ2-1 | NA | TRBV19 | TGTGCCAGTAGTACGGTCGGATACAATGAGCAGTTCTTC | CASSTVGYNEQFF
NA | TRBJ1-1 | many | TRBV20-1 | TGCAGTGCAACAGACCTTTCGGCGAACACTGAAGCTTTCTTT | CSATDLSANTEAFF
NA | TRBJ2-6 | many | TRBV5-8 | TGTGCCAGCAGCTCCCAGGGGTCTGGGGCCAACGTCCTGACTTTC | CASSSQGSGANVLTF
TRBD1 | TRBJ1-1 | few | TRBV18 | TGTGCCAGCTCACAGACCGGACAGGGGAACACTGAAGCTTTCTTT | CASSQTGQGNTEAFF
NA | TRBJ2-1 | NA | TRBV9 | TGTGCCAGCAGCGTAGTGGGGGCTTCCTACAATGAGCAGTTCTTC | CASSVVGASYNEQFF
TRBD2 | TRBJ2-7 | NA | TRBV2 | TGTGCCAGCAGGGAGACTAGCGGGAGGGCCCGCGGCGGGCAGTACTTC | CASRETSGRARGGQYF
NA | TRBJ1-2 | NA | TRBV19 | TGTGCCAGTAGCGATATGAACTATGGCTACACCTTC | CASSDMNYGYTF
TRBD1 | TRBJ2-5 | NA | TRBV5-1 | TGCGCCAGCAGCTTGGGGACAGGGCCCCAAGAGACCCAGTACTTC | CASSLGTGPQETQYF
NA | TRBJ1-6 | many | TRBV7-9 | TGTGCCAGCAGCTTAGCCAGGACCCTTTATAATTCACCCCTCCACTTT | CASSLARTLYNSPLHF
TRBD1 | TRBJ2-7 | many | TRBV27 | TGTGCCAGCAGCCGGGACAGGGGGCACGAGCAGTACTTC | CASSRDRGHEQYF
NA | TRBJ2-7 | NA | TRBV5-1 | TGCGCCAGCAGCTTGGTACCGGGGGCCGACGAGCAGTACTTC | CASSLVPGADEQYF
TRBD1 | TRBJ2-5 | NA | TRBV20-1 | TGCAGTGCTGGAAACCGGGACAGGGGGCAGGGGACCCAGTACTTC | CSAGNRDRGQGTQYF
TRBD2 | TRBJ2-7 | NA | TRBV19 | TGTGCCAGTAGTGCCGGGACTAGGAGCTCCTACGAGCAGTACTTC | CASSAGTRSSYEQYF
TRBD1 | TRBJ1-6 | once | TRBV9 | TGTGCCAGCAGCCTAGGACAGGGAGGTGGTGGCTCCTACAATTCACCCCTCCACTTT | CASSLGQGGGGSYNSPLHF
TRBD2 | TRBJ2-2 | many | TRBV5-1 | TGCGCCAGCAGCCAGACTAGCGGGAACACCGGGGAGCTGTTTTTT | CASSQTSGNTGELFF
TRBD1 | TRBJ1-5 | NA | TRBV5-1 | TGCGCCAGCAGCTGGGGACAGGCGGGACAGCCCCAGCATTTT | CASSWGQAGQPQHF
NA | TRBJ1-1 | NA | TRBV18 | TGTGCCAGCTCACCATCGGTAATAGTGAACACTGAAGCTTTCTTT | CASSPSVIVNTEAFF
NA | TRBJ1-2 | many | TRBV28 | TGTGCCAGCTCTAATACTGTTGAGGGAACTTATGGCTACACCTTC | CASSNTVEGTYGYTF